Listed below are T cell receptor beta chains from one sample, sequenced in a study of T cells in Graves' hyperthyroidism and ophthalmopathy. TCRdb reprocessed the multiplex PCR reads with MiXCR, giving one entry per CDR3 protein. The table shows roughly 560,000 distinct CDR3 sequences, with 14% to 15% occurring only once. Sequencing input: blood. Receptors originate from a woman aged 40 to 50 with Graves' ophthalmopathy. Each CDR3 is given with its conserved first and last residue. Clone sizes are given selectively: once, few, many, or a class where the clone is expanded.

clone_size	v_call	j_call	cdr3_aa
many	TRBV20-1	TRBJ2-7	CSARDQGTTIFYEQYF
many	TRBV19	TRBJ2-5	CASSDQGEETQYF
few	TRBV12-3/TRBV12-4	TRBJ2-5	CASRPNSGTSGEETQYF
NA	TRBV27	TRBJ2-5	CASRPGQGRSETQYF
many	TRBV6-2/TRBV6-3	TRBJ2-2	CASSFRTRGSYTGELFF
NA	TRBV30	TRBJ1-4	CAWSVLGVGNEKLFF
many	TRBV30	TRBJ2-7	CAWSRGQSYEQYF
many	TRBV7-8	TRBJ2-5	CASSLGQFQETQYF
many	TRBV24-1	TRBJ2-5	CATSDPGLVAGETQYF
NA	TRBV6-5	TRBJ2-3	CASSSSRRGATDTQYF
many	TRBV27	TRBJ2-5	CASSLSLAETQYF
many	TRBV6-1	TRBJ2-2	CATIRDGNTGELFF
many	TRBV30	TRBJ2-2	CAWSVSLYTGELFF
many	TRBV6-1	TRBJ1-5	CASKGYGNQPQHF
few	TRBV6-5	TRBJ2-5	CASSYTSSGTGRGETQYF
NA	TRBV7-9	TRBJ2-2	CASSWTSHNTGELFF
many	TRBV10-3	TRBJ1-1	CAIRAEMNTEAFF
NA	TRBV15	TRBJ1-1	CATLGPGSKNTEAFF
NA	TRBV7-2	TRBJ1-2	CASSPDREAGYTF
many	TRBV28	TRBJ1-2	CASSLGGHYNYGYTF